A single sample is the source of the 27 T cell receptor beta chains below, sequenced in a study of identical twins. TCRdb called the 5' RACE reads again in MiXCR, with one record for every CDR3 protein. Among 280,000 or so distinct CDR3 sequences, 8% to 9% were seen once, and the ten largest hold around 2.1%. A further study also used this sample, focusing on yellow fever vaccine responses in identical twins.

The sequenced sample was memory (CD45RO+) T cells sorted from blood. These receptors were obtained from a woman younger than 30 in good health.

The chain couples TRBV9 to TRBJ2-3; D might be TRBD1 (5 bases). The CDR3 runs to 15 residues. Per germline, CDR1 SGDLS and CDR2 YYNGEE. V lost 0 bases to trimming and J lost 2 bases, with 10 bases between them. CDR3 coding DNA: TGTGCCAGCAGCGTAGAGGGGTTATACACAGATACGCAGTATTTT. Its protein is CASSVEGLYTDTQYF.

The chain joins TRBV20-1 to TRBJ2-5; 8 positions match TRBD1. The germline gives CDR1 DFQATT, CDR2 SNEGSKA (reference sequence). The CDR3 is made up of 15 amino acids. The junction had 12 bases not matched to a gene; V was cut back by 6 bases and J by 3 bases. In DNA, the CDR3 is TGCAGTGCGGACGCTCGGCGGACAGGGAAAGAGACCCAGTACTTC. Amino acids: CSADARRTGKETQYF.

The chain joins TRBV11-2 to TRBJ2-1; no firm D call. The CDR3 is 12 residues long. Germline V gene lookup returns CDR1 SGHAT and CDR2 FQNNGV. V lost 3 bases and J 8 bases, leaving 8 bases between the germline ends. CDR3 loop: CASSFYFDEQFF. The DNA of the CDR3 is TGTGCCAGCAGCTTTTATTTCGATGAGCAGTTCTTC. Full variable domain (outside the CDR3, taken from reference TRBV11-2 and TRBJ2-1): EAGVAQSPRYKIIEKRQSVAFWCNPISGHATLYWYQQILGQGPKLLIQFQNNGVVDDSQLPKDRFSAERLKGVDSTLKIQPAKLEDSAVYLCASSFYFDEQFFGPGTRLTVL.

In this sample, this clonotype turned up many times. The chain recombines TRBV7-6 with TRBJ2-1; D might be TRBD1 (5 bases). Trimming removed 0 bases at V and 1 base at J, with 13 bases between. The CDR3 is made up of 17 amino acids. Germline assignment: CDR1 SGHVS and CDR2 FNYEAQ. CDR3 protein: CASSLAQSGLSYNEQFF. The CDR3 DNA is TGTGCCAGCAGCTTAGCGCAGTCAGGGTTATCCTACAATGAGCAGTTCTTC. Based on the CDR3 plus reference TRBV7-6 and TRBJ2-1, the full variable domain is GAGVSQSPRYKVTKRGQDVALRCDPISGHVSLYWYRQALGQGPEFLTYFNYEAQQDKSGLPNDRFSAERPEGSISTLTIQRTEQRDSAMYRCASSLAQSGLSYNEQFFGPGTRLTVL.

This clonotype was counted only a few times. V gene TRBV11-2 combines with J gene TRBJ2-7, with 7 bases that match TRBD2. Trimming at V came to 5 bases and at J to 4 bases, leaving 8 bases not matched to a gene. CDR1 is SGHAT, CDR2 FQNNGV, per germline. The CDR3 sequence is 14 residues long. The CDR3: CASSISGKGYEQYF. The CDR3 DNA sequence: TGTGCCAGCAGCATAAGCGGGAAAGGGTACGAGCAGTACTTC.

This clonotype came up many times. The V call is TRBV12-3 or TRBV12-4, the J call TRBJ2-1; 7 bases fit TRBD2. Unmatched junction bases numbered 13, after V lost 5 bases and J lost 0 bases. CDR3 length: 18 amino acids. CDR3 sequence reads: CASSHGGSMISSYNEQFF. CDR3 in DNA: TGTGCCAGCAGTCACGGGGGGTCCATGATAAGCTCCTACAATGAGCAGTTCTTC.

This clonotype was observed a handful of times. The chain is built from TRBV7-9 and TRBJ2-7; 10 nucleotides match TRBD1. The germline V gene encodes CDR1 SEHNR and CDR2 FQNEAQ (reference sequence). The CDR3 runs 14 residues. Trimming cost V 4 bases and J 4 bases; bases outside gene matches: 4. For the CDR3, the DNA is TGTGCCAGCAGCTCACGGACAGGGGGGTACGAGCAGTACGTC. Protein sequence: CASSSRTGGYEQYV.

This clonotype has ten or more counts. The chain joins TRBV12-3 or TRBV12-4 to TRBJ2-1; possible D gene TRBD2, 6 bases. The CDR3 loop spans 16 amino acids. Trimming removed 5 bases at V and 0 bases at J, with 14 bases between. CDR3 protein: CASSPAYSGSYNEQFF. CDR3 nucleotide sequence: TGTGCCAGCAGTCCAGCCTATAGCGGCTCCTACAATGAGCAGTTCTTC.

This clonotype was picked up many times. The chain combines TRBV6-6 with TRBJ1-1, with D maybe TRBD1 (5 bases). The CDR3 is 12 residues long. V gave up 9 bases and J gave up 2 bases, with 10 bases separating them. Germline assignment: CDR1 MNHNY and CDR2 SVGAGI (reference sequence). This CDR3 reads CASGRGNTEAFF. Here the CDR3 DNA reads TGTGCCAGTGGGAGGGGAAACACTGAAGCTTTCTTT.

This clonotype was detected many times. The chain uses TRBV11-2 and TRBJ2-4; 8 nucleotides line up with TRBD1. Per germline, CDR1 SGHAT and CDR2 FQNNGV. The CDR3 length is 15 residues. J gave up 7 bases and V 5 bases, and 10 bases lay outside the gene matches. CDR3 coding DNA: TGTGCCAGCAGCCTATCAGGACAGGGTGGGAACATTCAGTACTTC. Protein sequence: CASSLSGQGGNIQYF.

This clonotype has just a few counts. The chain uses TRBV14 and TRBJ2-7; no firm D call. The CDR3 contains 13 residues. V shed 4 bases and J shed 9 bases, with 16 bases lying between them. Germline V gene sequence: CDR1 SGHDN, CDR2 FVKESK. CDR3 in DNA: TGTGCCAGCAGCCCCTCGGCAGGCTCTGCGCAGTACGTC. Encoded protein: CASSPSAGSAQYV.

There are many counts of this clonotype. The chain carries TRBV27 and TRBJ2-3; no clear D gene. The CDR3 length is 12 residues. The ends were cut back, 3 bases at V and 7 bases at J, with 8 bases in the middle. Germline CDR1 MNHEY, CDR2 SMNVEV (reference sequence). The CDR3 DNA sequence: TGTGCCAGCAGTTTTTTAGGTTATACGCAGTATTTT. It is translated as CASSFLGYTQYF.

This chain joins TRBV2 and TRBJ2-7; no clear D gene. V shed 8 bases and J shed 3 bases, with 11 bases lying between them. Germline V gene sequence: CDR1 SNHLY, CDR2 FYNNEI. The CDR3 extends over 12 amino acids. Here the CDR3 reads CASAAQSYEQYV. DNA for the CDR3: TGTGCCAGCGCCGCGCAGAGCTACGAGCAGTACGTC.

The sample holds one count of this clonotype. The rearrangement joins TRBV6-4 to TRBJ2-1, with 8 bases lining up with TRBD2. Germline V gene data show CDR1 as MRHNA and CDR2 as SNTAGT. The CDR3 runs to 17 residues. The V segment lost 1 base and the J segment 8 bases; nucleotides outside the gene matches: 13. The CDR3 region has the DNA TGTGCCAGCAGTGACTTGGGGAGCGGGGGTAGCAGGGATGAGCAGTTCTTC. It translates to CASSDLGSGGSRDEQFF.

This clonotype showed up many times. The chain is built from TRBV20-1 and TRBJ2-5, with a possible D match to TRBD2 (5 bases). Germline assignment: CDR1 DFQATT and CDR2 SNEGSKA (reference sequence). This CDR3 is built from 11 residues. Between the trimmed V and J ends, which lost 6 bases and 0 bases, there was a span of 5 bases. The CDR3 is CSAADQETQYF. CDR3 in DNA: TGCAGTGCAGCGGACCAAGAGACCCAGTACTTC.

This clonotype was counted between two and nine times. The CDR3 reads CASSPGGVQYEQFF. CDR3 in DNA: TGTGCCAGCAGTCCAGGGGGCGTTCAATATGAGCAGTTCTTC. This chain joins TRBV6-1 and TRBJ2-1, with TRBD1 matching 8 bases. Trimming cost V 5 bases and J 8 bases; bases outside gene matches: 8. Germline CDR1 and CDR2: MNHNS and SASEGT. The CDR3 is 14 residues long.

This clonotype was observed many times. The V and J genes are TRBV27 and TRBJ1-5; D is unclear. Trimming stripped 6 bases from V and 9 bases from J, with 18 bases between. This CDR3 has 14 residues. Germline V gene sequence: CDR1 MNHEY, CDR2 SMNVEV (reference sequence). This chain's CDR3 is CASSPIRFMRPQHF. In nucleotides, the CDR3 is TGTGCCAGCAGCCCAATCAGGTTCATGCGGCCCCAGCATTTT.

This clonotype was picked up a small number of times. CDR3: CASSWRGAGQETQYF. The CDR3 nucleotides are TGTGCCAGCAGCTGGAGGGGCGCCGGACAAGAGACCCAGTACTTC. V and J are TRBV27 and TRBJ2-5, with a tentative D call TRBD2 (6 bases). V shed 6 bases and J shed 2 bases, with 16 bases lying between them. The CDR3 length is 15 residues. Germline CDR1 is MNHEY and CDR2 is SMNVEV (reference sequence).

This chain joins TRBV2 and TRBJ2-7; D uncertain. The CDR3 covers 11 residues. The germline V gene encodes CDR1 SNHLY and CDR2 FYNNEI. Trimming took 6 bases from V and 5 from J, leaving 8 bases between them. The CDR3 reads CASRALHEQYV. CDR3 DNA sequence: TGTGCCAGCAGGGCCCTCCACGAGCAGTACGTC.

This clonotype was detected ten times or more. This chain joins TRBV7-2 and TRBJ1-6; no clear D gene. The germline V and J ends were trimmed by 3 bases and 5 bases, with 5 bases remaining between them. The V gene's germline CDR1 is SGHTA and CDR2 FQGNSA. The CDR3 covers 13 residues. The CDR3 here is CASSFQNNSPLHF. The CDR3 nucleotides are TGTGCCAGCAGCTTTCAAAATAATTCACCCCTCCACTTT.

This clonotype was seen repeatedly, ten times or more. The rearrangement uses TRBV5-6 and TRBJ2-3; D not resolved. CDR3 length: 15 amino acids. Deletions cut 3 bases from V and 2 bases from J, with 13 bases between. Germline V gene sequence: CDR1 SGHDT, CDR2 YYEEEE. As DNA, the CDR3 is TGTGCCAGCAGCTCATCTGACTCTAACACAGATACGCAGTATTTT. Translated: CASSSSDSNTDTQYF.

This clonotype was picked up many times. The chain employs TRBV5-1 and TRBJ1-1, with D possibly matching TRBD1 (6 bases). V was cut by 3 bases and J by 1 base, with 13 bases left in between. The germline V gene has CDR1 SGHRS and CDR2 YFSETQ. The CDR3 is 15 amino acids. The CDR3 spells CASSYSDSQNTEAFF. Here the CDR3 DNA reads TGCGCCAGCAGCTACTCGGACAGCCAGAACACTGAAGCTTTCTTT. The whole variable domain, filled in from reference TRBV5-1 and TRBJ1-1, reads KAGVTQTPRYLIKTRGQQVTLSCSPISGHRSVSWYQQTPGQGLQFLFEYFSETQRNKGNFPGRFSGRQFSNSRSEMNVSTLELGDSALYLCASSYSDSQNTEAFFGQGTRLTVV.

J is TRBJ2-5 and V is TRBV5-1; D possibly uses TRBD1 or TRBD2 (7 bases each). Germline V gene sequence: CDR1 SGHRS, CDR2 YFSETQ. This CDR3 has 19 amino acids. Trimming took off 4 bases at V and 5 bases at J, with 30 bases between the two ends. The DNA for the CDR3 is TGCGCCAGCAGCACAGGGACAGACCCTTGGCGGGAGAGGGGGGAGACCCAGTACTTC. Protein product: CASSTGTDPWRERGETQYF.

J is TRBJ2-5 and V is TRBV20-1; no reliable D call. With 6 bases removed from V and 0 bases from J, the gap between germline ends came to 11 bases. The CDR3 runs 13 residues. In germline, CDR1 is DFQATT, CDR2 SNEGSKA (reference sequence). The DNA of the CDR3 is TGCAGTGCACCAACGTGGGACCAAGAGACCCAGTACTTC. As protein: CSAPTWDQETQYF.

This clonotype was counted at least ten times. The V gene is TRBV20-1, the J gene TRBJ1-6; D is uncertain. Germline-derived CDR1 and CDR2 are DFQATT and SNEGSKA (reference sequence). Trimming shortened V by 0 bases and J by 5 bases, and 11 bases separated the two germline ends. The CDR3 has 15 amino acids. In nucleotides, the CDR3 is TGCAGTGCTAGAGATCTGGGGTGGAATAATTCACCCCTCCACTTT. Translation gives CSARDLGWNNSPLHF.

This clonotype was picked up many times. The chain couples TRBV10-3 to TRBJ2-2; 8 bases line up with TRBD2. The CDR3 has 14 amino acids. V was clipped by 7 bases and J by 7 bases; unmatched bases: 8. Germline CDR1 is ENHRY and CDR2 is SYGVKD. The CDR3 bases are TGTGCCATCACCGAAAAGCGGGGGCTCGGGGAGCTGTTTTTT. It encodes CAITEKRGLGELFF.

V and J are TRBV25-1 and TRBJ2-5, with 10 bases aligning to TRBD2. Per germline, CDR1 MGHDK and CDR2 SYGVNS. The ends lost 2 bases at V and 5 bases at J; junction bases unmatched: 5. CDR3 length: 15 amino acids. CDR3 region: CASSELSGGMETQYF. The CDR3 DNA reads TGTGCCAGCAGTGAACTTAGCGGGGGGATGGAGACCCAGTACTTC.